The 18 T cell receptor beta chains below were found in one sample sequenced in a study of vaccination effects on CD4 cells after COVID-19. Viral peptide pools were used in the ViraFEST assay to expand antigen-specific CD4+ T cells, and sequencing came afterward. Around day 10 of culture, CD4+ T cells were separated out. No vaccinee had earlier SARS-CoV-2 infection, and nucleocapsid antibodies were negative. No antigen is known for these receptors. Method: immunoSEQ multiplex PCR; TCRdb's copy keeps in-frame clones and lacks some. The table records roughly 75,000 clones, approximately 72% of them present only once. The sequencing here drew on CD4+ T cells from PBMCs cultured with HCoV-OC43 spike peptides, taken before COVID-19 vaccination. The subset was: HCoV-OC43 spike overlapping peptide pool stimulation. The receptors were gathered from a human donor who received a COVID-19 vaccine.

The chain joins TRBV7-2 to TRBJ2-5; D is possibly TRBD2 (5 bases). This CDR3 is built from 14 residues. The V gene lost 4 bases and the J gene lost 1 base, with 10 bases spanning the gap. CDR1 and CDR2 from the germline V gene are SGHTA and FQGNSA. The CDR3 reads CASSWGVAQETQYF. Written as DNA, the CDR3 is TGTGCCAGCAGCTGGGGAGTCGCCCAAGAGACCCAGTACTTC.

Only one count was recorded for this clone. The chain uses TRBV28 and TRBJ1-1; D gene ambiguous. Trimming removed 6 bases at V and 1 base at J, with 9 bases between. The germline CDR1 and CDR2 sequences are MDHEN and SYDVKM. The CDR3 sequence is 13 residues long. CDR3 bases: TGTGCCAGCAGCCTCCGTGGGAACACTGAAGCTTTCTTT. It translates to CASSLRGNTEAFF. Full variable domain (rest looked up from reference TRBV28 and TRBJ1-1): DVKVTQSSRYLVKRTGEKVFLECVQDMDHENMFWYRQDPGLGLRLIYFSYDVKMKEKGDIPEGYSVSREKKERFSLILESASTNQTSMYLCASSLRGNTEAFFGQGTRLTVV.

This chain uses TRBV18 with TRBJ1-3; 9 nucleotides agree with TRBD1. After removal of 4 bases from V and 9 bases from J, the junction contained 10 bases not matched to a gene. CDR1 is KGHSH and CDR2 is LQKENI in the germline V gene. The CDR3 consists of 15 residues. CDR3 loop: CASSHSRTGDGTIYF. The DNA for the CDR3 is TGTGCCAGCTCACACTCTAGGACAGGGGACGGCACCATATATTTT.

The chain links TRBV5-6 to TRBJ2-7, with D tentatively TRBD1 (5 bases). CDR1 is SGHDT, CDR2 YYEEEE, per germline. The CDR3 contains 13 residues. The germline V and J ends were trimmed by 4 bases and 3 bases, with 11 bases remaining between them. Here the CDR3 reads CASSVDRNYEQYV. The CDR3 DNA follows: TGTGCCAGCAGCGTCGACAGAAACTACGAGCAGTACGTC.

The V gene is TRBV13, the J gene TRBJ2-5; 7 bases agree with TRBD1. The germline V gene has CDR1 PRHDT and CDR2 FYEKMQ (reference sequence). V shed 4 bases and J 5 bases; nucleotides not matched to a gene: 7. This CDR3 has 14 amino acids. Here the CDR3 reads CASSSRTRGETQYF. The CDR3 coding sequence is TGTGCCAGCAGCTCCCGGACCAGGGGGGAGACCCAGTACTTC. Using reference TRBV13 and TRBJ2-5 for the parts outside the CDR3, the full variable domain is AAGVIQSPRHLIKEKRETATLKCYPIPRHDTVYWYQQGPGQDPQFLISFYEKMQSDKGSIPDRFSAQQFSDYHSELNMSSLELGDSALYFCASSSRTRGETQYFGPGTRLLVL.

The V gene is TRBV27, the J gene TRBJ2-5, with D possibly being TRBD1 (6 bases). The CDR3 has 14 residues. The germline V and J ends were trimmed by 4 bases and 3 bases, with 12 bases remaining between them. Germline V CDR1 and CDR2: MNHEY, SMNVEV (reference sequence). The CDR3 nucleotides read TGTGCCAGCAGTTCCAGACAGGAAAAAGAGACCCAGTACTTC. It specifies CASSSRQEKETQYF.

The V gene is TRBV7-2, the J gene TRBJ2-7; TRBD1 is a possible D gene (8 bases). Germline CDR1 is SGHTA and CDR2 is FQGNSA. Deletions cut 4 bases from V and 6 bases from J, with 13 bases between. This CDR3 comprises 13 residues. CDR3 loop: CASSSYRGGEQYV. DNA for the CDR3: TGTGCCAGCAGCTCCTACAGGGGGGGCGAGCAGTACGTC.

This clone has just a few counts. The chain recombines TRBV18 with TRBJ2-3; 7 bases align to TRBD2. V gave up 3 bases and J gave up 6 bases; unmatched junction bases: 9. The CDR3 contains 15 residues. The V gene's germline CDR1 is KGHSH and CDR2 LQKENI. The CDR3: CASSPTGGSGDTQYF. In nucleotides, the CDR3 is TGTGCCAGCTCACCCACGGGGGGTTCCGGGGATACGCAGTATTTT.

CDR3 residues: CASSQGQVFGNTIYF. Written as DNA, the CDR3 is TGTGCCAGTAGCCAGGGACAAGTTTTTGGAAACACCATATATTTT. The chain carries TRBV19 and TRBJ1-3; possibly TRBD1 for D (6 bases). From germline, CDR1 is LNHDA and CDR2 SQIVND (reference sequence). The CDR3 spans 15 residues. Trimming took 6 bases from V and 3 from J, leaving 15 bases between them.

This clone showed up just a few times. The gene calls are TRBV7-8 and TRBJ2-1; D gene uncertain. V gave up 7 bases and J gave up 0 bases, with 10 bases separating them. This CDR3 is built from 14 residues. The V gene's germline CDR1 is SGHVS and CDR2 FQNEAQ. In nucleotides, the CDR3 is TGTGCCAGCAACCCGACCCCCTCCTACAATGAGCAGTTCTTC. Amino acid sequence: CASNPTPSYNEQFF.

V and J are TRBV6-4 and TRBJ1-5; 8 nucleotides agree with TRBD1. Germline V gene sequence: CDR1 MRHNA, CDR2 SNTAGT. The CDR3 totals 18 residues. Losses at the gene ends were 0 bases for V and 3 bases for J; bases not matched to a gene: 10. In DNA form, the CDR3 reads TGTGCCAGCAGTGACTCAGGGGCGGACAGGGCCCACAATCAGCCCCAGCATTTT. Translating gives CASSDSGADRAHNQPQHF.

V gene TRBV2 combines with J gene TRBJ2-3; TRBD2 might be the D (5 bases). CDR3 length: 17 residues. The germline CDR1 and CDR2 sequences are SNHLY and FYNNEI. The germline V and J ends were trimmed by 3 bases and 3 bases, with 19 bases remaining between them. CDR3 nucleotide sequence: TGTGCCAGCAGTGAGGGCCTAGGGAGAGTGGTGACAGATACGCAGTATTTT. This codes for CASSEGLGRVVTDTQYF.

This clone was counted between two and nine times. The chain carries TRBV7-8 and TRBJ2-7; the D gene is possibly TRBD2 (5 bases). V lost 5 bases to trimming and J lost 5 bases, with 13 bases between them. The CDR3 extends over 13 amino acids. CDR1 SGHVS and CDR2 FQNEAQ come from the germline V gene. This CDR3 reads CASSPLEAHEQYV. In nucleotides, the CDR3 is TGTGCCAGCAGCCCCTTGGAGGCCCACGAGCAGTACGTC.

The chain carries TRBV2 and TRBJ2-4, with a weak D call TRBD1 (6 bases). Germline CDR1 SNHLY, CDR2 FYNNEI. The V and J ends lost 6 bases and 7 bases respectively, with 10 bases between them. The CDR3 totals 12 residues. This CDR3 reads CASRTQGNIQYF. The CDR3, as DNA: TGTGCCAGCAGGACACAGGGTAACATTCAGTACTTC.

This clone was recorded a few times. The genes are TRBV7-8 and TRBJ1-1; D is uncertain. V was shortened by 1 base and J by 11 bases, with 14 bases between the two germline ends. Germline CDR1 SGHVS, CDR2 FQNEAQ. The CDR3 loop spans 13 amino acids. The chain's CDR3 is CASSLVVTNKAFF. The CDR3 bases are TGTGCCAGCAGCTTAGTCGTTACGAACAAGGCTTTCTTT.

This clone was seen only once. The chain carries TRBV11-2 and TRBJ1-3; 7 bases line up with TRBD1. Trimming cost V 4 bases and J 4 bases; bases outside gene matches: 19. Germline-derived CDR1 and CDR2 are SGHAT and FQNNGV. This CDR3 spans 19 amino acids. CDR3 bases: TGTGCCAGCAGCTATCGCTTTTCGGACAGGAGGTCATCGGGAAACACCATATATTTT. This codes for CASSYRFSDRRSSGNTIYF.

The gene calls are TRBV18 and TRBJ1-3; D not certain. V gave up 0 bases and J gave up 0 bases, with 6 bases separating them. The CDR3 extends over 15 amino acids. Germline V CDR1 and CDR2: KGHSH, LQKENI. CDR3 protein: CASSPPALSGNTIYF. Here the CDR3 DNA reads TGTGCCAGCTCACCACCGGCCCTCTCTGGAAACACCATATATTTT.

The V gene is TRBV19, the J gene TRBJ2-1; D is possibly TRBD1 (6 bases). Germline CDR1 LNHDA, CDR2 SQIVND (reference sequence). The V gene lost 0 bases and the J gene lost 6 bases, with 6 bases spanning the gap. The CDR3 is 13 amino acids. The CDR3 coding sequence is TGTGCCAGTAGTATAGAAGGGGGCAATGAGCAGTTCTTC. It is translated as CASSIEGGNEQFF.